This T cell receptor beta chain was obtained from a study of T cells in Graves' hyperthyroidism and ophthalmopathy. There are many counts of this clonotype. Its antigen is unknown. Germline loops: CDR1 SGHTA, CDR2 FQGNSA. The CDR3 runs to 16 residues. V shed 5 bases and J shed 1 base, with 17 bases lying between them. Study-level points and caveats: Most thyroid clonotypes with frequency above 0.001 were detected in blood.

Amplification of TCR beta CDR3 regions was performed using RNA transcripts as template. TCR CDR3 underwent first-round RT-PCR with the HTBI primer set. A single record per CDR3 protein comes from TCRdb applying MiXCR to the multiplex PCR reads. The table lists approximately 710,000 distinct CDR3 sequences, roughly a sixth of them singletons. Patients aged 18 to 65 had newly diagnosed hyperthyroidism of under 2 months' duration. Fresh peripheral blood, roughly 10 ml, was the source of the PBMCs. J is TRBJ2-5 and V is TRBV7-2; a possible D gene is TRBD1 (5 bases). Sequencing was performed on blood. This sequence was found in a man in his fifties or sixties with Graves' hyperthyroidism. The CDR3 spells CASSRLYGAAQETQYF. CDR3 DNA: TGTGCCAGCAGCCGGTTATATGGGGCAGCCCAAGAGACCCAGTACTTC.